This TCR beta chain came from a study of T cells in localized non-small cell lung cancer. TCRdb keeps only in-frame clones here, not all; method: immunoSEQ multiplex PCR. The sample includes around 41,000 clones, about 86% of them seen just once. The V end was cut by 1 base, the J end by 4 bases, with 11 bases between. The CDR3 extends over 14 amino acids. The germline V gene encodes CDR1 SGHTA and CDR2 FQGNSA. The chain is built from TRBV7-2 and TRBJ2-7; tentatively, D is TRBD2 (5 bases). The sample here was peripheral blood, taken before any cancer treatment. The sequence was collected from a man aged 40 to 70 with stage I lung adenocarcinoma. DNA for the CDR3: TGTGCCAGCAGCTTAGAATCGAGGGCGTACGAGCAGTACTTC. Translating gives CASSLESRAYEQYF.